The TCR beta chain described here comes from a study of shared clonotypes between healthy human individuals. Notes on the study in general: The authors expected sequencing depth to affect clonotype sharing among donors. Donors were few, which limited the genetic and exposure-history diversity represented.

Germline V lookup: CDR1 SGDLS, CDR2 YYNGEE. This CDR3 comprises 15 residues. Trimming pared 3 bases from V and 2 bases from J, leaving 9 bases between. Over several immunoSEQ plates, each subset's genomic DNA was distributed in even portions. The data were produced by immunoSEQ multiplex PCR, yet TCRdb's version contains in-frame clones alone and is incomplete. Of about 380,000 clones listed, roughly 96% were seen once; the top ten hold around 0.29%. Details on this clone: What it binds is not known.

The chain uses TRBV9 and TRBJ1-6, with D possibly TRBD1 on 5 matching bases. The sample taken for sequencing was memory CD8+ T cells sorted from blood. Sample subset: CD45RO+ cells pooled with CCR7-negative TemRA cells. This TCR came from a man aged 25-45 years in good health. DNA of the CDR3: TGTGCCAGCAGCGACTCAGGGACCTATAATTCACCCCTCCACTTT. It specifies CASSDSGTYNSPLHF.